These T cell receptor beta chains were read from a single sample in a study of cytomegalovirus exposure and HLA in healthy donors. Assay: immunoSEQ multiplex PCR; the TCRdb copy retains only in-frame clones and omits some. This repertoire shows about 130,000 clones, about 80% found once; its top ten account for 25% to 30%. Sequenced: PBMCs. The receptors shown here come from a man aged 30 to 39 in good health and CMV-seropositive. CDR3s include the opening cysteine and the closing phenylalanine or tryptophan. Each record gives: V gene, D gene, clone size, CDR3 length, J gene, CDR3 protein. D genes are given only for firm matches. Clone size is shown for a subset of rows, as once, few, many or a class of expanded clone.

>TRBV11-1|.|.|16|TRBJ1-3
CASSLRPGRPGNTIYF
>TRBV10-3|TRBD2|.|16|TRBJ2-7
CAITKTSGGFVNEQYF
>TRBV7-9|.|.|15|TRBJ1-3
CASSLGDPRGNTIYF
>TRBV27|.|many|13|TRBJ2-2
CASSGWNTGELFF
>TRBV7-9|TRBD2|.|13|TRBJ2-5
CASSMTSLETQYF
>TRBV6-5|TRBD1|.|15|TRBJ1-2
CASSYSGTEGYGYTF
>TRBV7-8|TRBD1|.|15|TRBJ2-3
CASSPQGYNTDTQYF
>TRBV19|TRBD2|.|15|TRBJ2-1
CASSTSGGARNEQFF
>TRBV4-1|.|.|15|TRBJ2-1
CASSPDKAAYNEQFF
>TRBV4-2|TRBD2|once|17|TRBJ2-2
CASSPSPGLGKTGELFF
>TRBV21-1|.|.|17|TRBJ2-7
CASSKVRRSGETYEQYF
>TRBV7-3|.|.|14|TRBJ1-1
CASSLGGTNTEAFF
>TRBV2|TRBD1|.|13|TRBJ2-7
CASSRDRVYEQYF
>TRBV7-9|TRBD1|.|19|TRBJ1-2
CASSPIKAGTGGEYYGYTF
>TRBV7-9|TRBD2|.|14|TRBJ2-7
CASSRVGGGRVQYF
>TRBV7-2|TRBD2|.|13|TRBJ2-5
CASSPAAGDAQYF
>TRBV7-8|TRBD2|.|14|TRBJ2-7
CASSSSGSPGEQYF
>TRBV11-2|.|.|15|TRBJ2-7
CASSLERLALGEQYF
>TRBV5-4|TRBD1|.|15|TRBJ2-7
CASSLIGTGSYEQYF
>TRBV9|TRBD1|.|15|TRBJ1-1
CASSVGTGGATEAFF
>TRBV5-4|.|.|17|TRBJ2-1
CASSFGGAGASYNEQFF
>TRBV29-1|.|.|13|TRBJ2-3
CSVDRQGTDTQYF
>TRBV5-1|.|.|15|TRBJ2-3
CASSQDGVSLNTQYF